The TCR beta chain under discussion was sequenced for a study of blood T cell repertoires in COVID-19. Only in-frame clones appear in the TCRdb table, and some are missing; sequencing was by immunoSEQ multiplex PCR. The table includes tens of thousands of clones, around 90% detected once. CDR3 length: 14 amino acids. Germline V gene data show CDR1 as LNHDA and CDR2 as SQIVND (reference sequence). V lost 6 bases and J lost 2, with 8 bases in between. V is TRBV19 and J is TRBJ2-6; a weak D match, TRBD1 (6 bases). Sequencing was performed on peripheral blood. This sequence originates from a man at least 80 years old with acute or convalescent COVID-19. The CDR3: CASSEGAGANVLTF. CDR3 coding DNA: TGTGCCAGTAGCGAGGGGGCTGGGGCCAACGTCCTGACTTTC.